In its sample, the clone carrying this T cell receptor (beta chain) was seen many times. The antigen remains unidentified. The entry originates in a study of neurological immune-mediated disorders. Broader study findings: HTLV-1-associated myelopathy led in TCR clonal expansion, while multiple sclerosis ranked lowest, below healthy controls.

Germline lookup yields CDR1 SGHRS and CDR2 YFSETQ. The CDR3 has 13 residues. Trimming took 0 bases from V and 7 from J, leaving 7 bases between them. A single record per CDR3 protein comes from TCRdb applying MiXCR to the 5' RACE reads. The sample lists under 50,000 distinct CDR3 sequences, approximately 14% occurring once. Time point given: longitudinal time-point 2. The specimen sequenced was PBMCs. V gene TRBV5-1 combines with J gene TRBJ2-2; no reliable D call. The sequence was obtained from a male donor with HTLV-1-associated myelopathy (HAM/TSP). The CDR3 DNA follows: TGCGCCAGCAGCTTGGCTCACAACGGGGAGCTGTTTTTT. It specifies CASSLAHNGELFF.